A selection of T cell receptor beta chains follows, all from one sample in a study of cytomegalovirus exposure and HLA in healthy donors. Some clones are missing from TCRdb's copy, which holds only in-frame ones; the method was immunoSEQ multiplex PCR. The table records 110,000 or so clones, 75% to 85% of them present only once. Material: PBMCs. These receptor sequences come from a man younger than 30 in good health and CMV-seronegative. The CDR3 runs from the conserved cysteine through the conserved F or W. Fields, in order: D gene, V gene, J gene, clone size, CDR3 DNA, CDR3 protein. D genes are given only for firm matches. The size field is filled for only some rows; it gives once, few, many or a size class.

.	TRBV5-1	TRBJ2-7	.	TGCGCCAGCAGCTCAGGGGGAGGCTACGAGCAGTACTTC	CASSSGGGYEQYF
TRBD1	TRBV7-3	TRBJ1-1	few	TGTGCCAGCAGCTTATATGGACAGGGGGCGTCTGAAGCTTTCTTT	CASSLYGQGASEAFF
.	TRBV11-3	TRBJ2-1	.	TGTGCCAGCAGCTTTCCCCGGACTGTGAGCTCCTACAATGAGCAGTTCTTC	CASSFPRTVSSYNEQFF
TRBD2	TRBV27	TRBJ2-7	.	TGTGCCAGCAGTTTAACTAGCGGAGGCCCATTGGACGAGCAGTACTTC	CASSLTSGGPLDEQYF
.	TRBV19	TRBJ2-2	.	TGTGCCAGTAGTATAGGAAACAGCCTGAACACCGGGGAGCTGTTTTTT	CASSIGNSLNTGELFF
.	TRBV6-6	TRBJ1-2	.	TGTGCCAGCAGGCATACAGGGAGCTACACCTTC	CASRHTGSYTF
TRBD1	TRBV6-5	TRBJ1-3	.	TGTGCCAGCAGTATACGGACAGGGGGAAACACCATATATTTT	CASSIRTGGNTIYF
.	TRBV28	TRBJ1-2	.	TGTGCCAGCAGTGCCGGACAGTATGGCTACACCTTC	CASSAGQYGYTF
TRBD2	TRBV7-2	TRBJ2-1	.	TGTGCCAGCAGCTTAACAACTAGCGGGGACAATGAGCAGTTCTTC	CASSLTTSGDNEQFF
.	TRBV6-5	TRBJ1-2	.	TGTGCCAGCAGAAAACAGGTCGCTAACTATGGCTACACCTTC	CASRKQVANYGYTF
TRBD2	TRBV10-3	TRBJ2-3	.	TGTGCCATCACCCCCGGGACTAGCGGCACAGATACGCAGTATTTT	CAITPGTSGTDTQYF
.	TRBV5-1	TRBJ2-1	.	TGCGCCAGCAGCCTGGGGCGGGTTTATGACAATGAGCAGTTCTTC	CASSLGRVYDNEQFF
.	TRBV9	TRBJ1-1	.	TGTGCCAGCAGCGTGAGCCCCGACACTGAAGCTTTCTTT	CASSVSPDTEAFF
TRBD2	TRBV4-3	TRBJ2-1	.	TGCGCCAGCAGCCAAGAAGGACTAGCCTCTAGGGATGAGCAGTTCTTC	CASSQEGLASRDEQFF
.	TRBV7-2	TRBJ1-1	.	TGTGCTATAAAGCAGGGATTATCGAACACTGAAGCTTTCTTT	CAIKQGLSNTEAFF
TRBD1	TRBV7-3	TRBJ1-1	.	TGTGCCAGCAGCTCGACCGGGACAGGGGAGCGGATGAACACTGAAGCTTTCTTT	CASSSTGTGERMNTEAFF
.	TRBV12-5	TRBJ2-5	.	TGTGCTAGTGGTTTGACAGGGTCGGAGACCCAGTACTTC	CASGLTGSETQYF
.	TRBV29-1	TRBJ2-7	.	TGCAGTGGACTATGGGCCTACGAGCAGTACTTC	CSGLWAYEQYF
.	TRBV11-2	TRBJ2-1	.	TGTGCCAGCAGCAAACAGGCCAGCTCCTACAATGAGCAGTTCTTC	CASSKQASSYNEQFF
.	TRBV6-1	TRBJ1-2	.	TGTGCCAGCAGTGAACGAGTGAACTATGGCTACACCTTC	CASSERVNYGYTF
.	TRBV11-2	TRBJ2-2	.	TGTGCCAGCAGACTCCCAGGTGGGGAGCTGTTTTTT	CASRLPGGELFF
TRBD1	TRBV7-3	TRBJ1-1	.	TGTGCCAGCAGTGGGGGACAGGGAACCACTGAAGCTTTCTTT	CASSGGQGTTEAFF
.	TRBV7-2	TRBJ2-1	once	TGTGCCAGCAGCTCGACTACTTACAATGAGCAGTTCTTC	CASSSTTYNEQFF